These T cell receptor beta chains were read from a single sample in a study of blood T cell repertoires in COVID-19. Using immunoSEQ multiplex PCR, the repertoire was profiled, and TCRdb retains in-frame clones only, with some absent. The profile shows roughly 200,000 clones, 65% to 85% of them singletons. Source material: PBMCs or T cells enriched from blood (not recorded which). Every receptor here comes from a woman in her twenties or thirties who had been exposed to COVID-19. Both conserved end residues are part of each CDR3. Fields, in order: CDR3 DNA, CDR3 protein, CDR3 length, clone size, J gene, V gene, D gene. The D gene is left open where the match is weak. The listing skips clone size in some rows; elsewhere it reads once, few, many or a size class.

DNA: TGTGCCAGTAGTCCCCGGACAGGTCGCCGGACTGAAGCTTTCTTT
CDR3: CASSPRTGRRTEAFF
length: 15
size: once
J: TRBJ1-1
V: TRBV19
D: TRBD1

DNA: TGCGCCAGCAGCCAAGTTATGAAGGGGACTGAAGCTTTCTTT
CDR3: CASSQVMKGTEAFF
length: 14
size: .
J: TRBJ1-1
V: TRBV4-3
D: .

DNA: TGTGCCAGCAGACACACCCAGGGCAATGAGCAGTTCTTC
CDR3: CASRHTQGNEQFF
length: 13
size: .
J: TRBJ2-1
V: TRBV12-3/TRBV12-4
D: .

DNA: TGCAGCGTGCCCCGACAGGGTGGGCACTACGAGCAGTACTTC
CDR3: CSVPRQGGHYEQYF
length: 14
size: .
J: TRBJ2-7
V: TRBV29-1
D: TRBD1

DNA: TGTGCCAGCAGCTCGACCGGGACAGGGGAAATTCATGAGCAGTTCTTC
CDR3: CASSSTGTGEIHEQFF
length: 16
size: once
J: TRBJ2-1
V: TRBV7-8
D: TRBD1

DNA: TGTGCCAGCAGCGATGAGGGGGATCAGCCCCAGCATTTT
CDR3: CASSDEGDQPQHF
length: 13
size: .
J: TRBJ1-5
V: TRBV3-1/TRBV3-2
D: .

DNA: TGTGCCAGCAGCTCGACTAGCGGGGGGGTCGAGTACGAGCAGTACTTC
CDR3: CASSSTSGGVEYEQYF
length: 16
size: .
J: TRBJ2-7
V: TRBV7-9
D: TRBD2

DNA: TGTGCCAGCAGCGAAGGGAGTGGATTTTCCTACGAGCAGTACTTC
CDR3: CASSEGSGFSYEQYF
length: 15
size: .
J: TRBJ2-7
V: TRBV7-9
D: .

DNA: TGTGCCAGCAGTCCGACAGACTATGGCTACACCTTC
CDR3: CASSPTDYGYTF
length: 12
size: .
J: TRBJ1-2
V: TRBV6-5
D: .

DNA: TGTGCCAGCAGCTACCCCTTTTATACATCCGGGGAGACCCAGTACTTC
CDR3: CASSYPFYTSGETQYF
length: 16
size: once
J: TRBJ2-5
V: TRBV7-8
D: .

DNA: TGTGCCAGCAGTGAGATCCCCCTAACTGAAGCTTTCTTT
CDR3: CASSEIPLTEAFF
length: 13
size: once
J: TRBJ1-1
V: TRBV2
D: .

DNA: TGTGCCAGCAGTTACTCCCGATACCGAGAGAACTATGGCTACACCTTC
CDR3: CASSYSRYRENYGYTF
length: 16
size: .
J: TRBJ1-2
V: TRBV6-5
D: .

DNA: TGTGCCAGCACCGCCCACAGGGGGAACACTGAAGCTTTCTTT
CDR3: CASTAHRGNTEAFF
length: 14
size: .
J: TRBJ1-1
V: TRBV5-4
D: TRBD1

DNA: TGTGCCAGCAGTTTAGCTTCGGGGGTCAATGAGCAGTTCTTC
CDR3: CASSLASGVNEQFF
length: 14
size: once
J: TRBJ2-1
V: TRBV27
D: .

DNA: TGTGCCAGCAGCTTAGTCTCAGGGGGGAACTATGGCTACACCTTC
CDR3: CASSLVSGGNYGYTF
length: 15
size: .
J: TRBJ1-2
V: TRBV7-2
D: TRBD1

DNA: TGTGCCAGTAGTGCGTGGACAGGAGACACCGGGGAGCTGTTTTTT
CDR3: CASSAWTGDTGELFF
length: 15
size: once
J: TRBJ2-2
V: TRBV19
D: TRBD1

DNA: TGTGCCAGCAGCCCGGCGGGGGGCAACACCGGGGAGCTGTTTTTT
CDR3: CASSPAGGNTGELFF
length: 15
size: few
J: TRBJ2-2
V: TRBV5-6
D: TRBD2

DNA: TGTGCCAGCAGCCCAGGGGGCGTAGGCTATGGCTACACCTTC
CDR3: CASSPGGVGYGYTF
length: 14
size: .
J: TRBJ1-2
V: TRBV14
D: TRBD1

DNA: TGTGCCAGCAGTTACGGGGGGTGGCAGCCCCAGCATTTT
CDR3: CASSYGGWQPQHF
length: 13
size: .
J: TRBJ1-5
V: TRBV12-3/TRBV12-4
D: .

DNA: TGCGCCAGCAGCCAATCCGGGACTAGCGGGGGGCCGTACAATGAGCAGTTCTTC
CDR3: CASSQSGTSGGPYNEQFF
length: 18
size: .
J: TRBJ2-1
V: TRBV4-1
D: TRBD2

DNA: TGCGCCAGCAGCATAACCGGGACAGGGCATCATACGCAGTATTTT
CDR3: CASSITGTGHHTQYF
length: 15
size: once
J: TRBJ2-3
V: TRBV5-1
D: TRBD1

DNA: TGCAGCGTCACTCAGGGGGATCAGCCCCAGCATTTT
CDR3: CSVTQGDQPQHF
length: 12
size: .
J: TRBJ1-5
V: TRBV29-1
D: TRBD1

DNA: TGTGCCAGCAGTGCAGGGGGCTCCTACAATGAGCAGTTCTTC
CDR3: CASSAGGSYNEQFF
length: 14
size: .
J: TRBJ2-1
V: TRBV2
D: TRBD1

DNA: TGTGCCAGCAGAGCTACAGGGAGATCCTACAATGAGCAGTTCTTC
CDR3: CASRATGRSYNEQFF
length: 15
size: .
J: TRBJ2-1
V: TRBV6-4
D: .

DNA: TGCGCCAGCAGCCAAGTGGGCACACGACCGAACACTGAAGCTTTCTTT
CDR3: CASSQVGTRPNTEAFF
length: 16
size: .
J: TRBJ1-1
V: TRBV4-1
D: .

DNA: TGTGCCAGCAGCCTCCAGGACACTGAAGCTTTCTTT
CDR3: CASSLQDTEAFF
length: 12
size: .
J: TRBJ1-1
V: TRBV11-2
D: .

DNA: TGCAGCGTCCGACAGGGGCAAGATACGCAGTATTTT
CDR3: CSVRQGQDTQYF
length: 12
size: .
J: TRBJ2-3
V: TRBV29-1
D: TRBD1

DNA: TGTGCCAGCAGCAAGACAGGGGGTTCCTATGGCTACACCTTC
CDR3: CASSKTGGSYGYTF
length: 14
size: .
J: TRBJ1-2
V: TRBV5-5
D: TRBD1

DNA: TGCAGCGTTGAAGATCGTTCGGGGGGCGCGGGCTACGAGCAGTACTTC
CDR3: CSVEDRSGGAGYEQYF
length: 16
size: .
J: TRBJ2-7
V: TRBV29-1
D: .

DNA: TGTGCCAGCAGCTTCCCCGGACAGGGGGATCGTGGCTACACCTTC
CDR3: CASSFPGQGDRGYTF
length: 15
size: .
J: TRBJ1-2
V: TRBV5-6
D: TRBD1